A single T cell receptor beta chain is shown here with its context. This sample was taken from a study of blood T cells in healthy people across ages. Then a second PCR, running about 7 to 11 cycles, was carried out with a sample-barcoded 5' primer and a J-beta primer mix. MiXCR, applied by TCRdb to the 5' RACE reads, yields one record per CDR3 protein. The data show hundreds of thousands of distinct CDR3 sequences, with less than 45% seen just once and around 30% held by the top ten. The CDR3 contains 14 residues. Losses at the gene ends were 7 bases for V and 1 base for J; bases not matched to a gene: 3. From germline, CDR1 is LGHNA and CDR2 YSLEER.

The origin of this receptor is a man older than 75 in good health. The sequencing sample was made of blood. The chain recombines TRBV4-3 with TRBJ1-2; 10 nucleotides align to TRBD1. CDR3 loop: CASNRDRGNYGYTF. The CDR3 bases are TGCGCCAGCAACCGGGACAGGGGTAACTATGGCTACACCTTC.